The clone carrying this T cell receptor (beta chain) was observed at least ten times. From germline, CDR1 is DFQATT and CDR2 SNEGSKA (reference sequence). The length of the CDR3 is 12 residues. This sample is drawn from a study of T cells in Graves' hyperthyroidism and ophthalmopathy. TCR beta CDR3 regions were amplified from RNA transcripts. In the first-round RT-PCR of the TCR CDR3, the HTBI primer set was used. In TCRdb, the multiplex PCR reads were re-called with MiXCR into one record per CDR3 protein. This sample has roughly 520,000 distinct CDR3 sequences, with around 22% found just once. The chain is built from TRBV20-1 and TRBJ2-6; D is unresolved. Sequencing was performed on blood. This clonotype was sampled from a woman aged 30 to 39 with Graves' ophthalmopathy. CDR3 DNA: TGCACCGCACCATCTGGGGCCAACGTCCTGACTTTC. Protein: CTAPSGANVLTF.